The rows below give T cell receptor beta chains drawn from one sample of a study of T cells in localized non-small cell lung cancer. The assay was immunoSEQ multiplex PCR, and TCRdb's table has in-frame clones only and misses some. Here the sample spans some 50,000 clones, around 86% being singletons. The sequenced sample was PBMCs, obtained before any cancer treatment. The source is a female donor with stage II lung adenocarcinoma. The conserved cysteine and the conserved F or W are not part of the CDR3 here. Each record gives: J gene, V gene, D gene, CDR3 protein. D genes are given only for firm matches.

>TRBJ1-3|TRBV5-1|-
ASSLDGVEGNTIY
>TRBJ2-6|TRBV6-1|-
ASSEIGLSGANVLT
>TRBJ1-3|TRBV5-4|TRBD1
ASSSPGGARGGNTIY
>TRBJ2-7|TRBV7-9|TRBD1
ASSLGSGTGIPYEQY
>TRBJ2-6|TRBV5-1|-
ASSLPGSGANVLT
>TRBJ1-5|TRBV28|-
ASSGNKVGQH
>TRBJ2-2|TRBV10-3|TRBD1
AISEGGQGAGELF
>TRBJ2-1|TRBV5-4|-
ASSPVNPGYNEQF
>TRBJ2-2|TRBV11-3|-
ASSILAGGNTGELF
>TRBJ2-1|TRBV5-6|TRBD1
ASSPDRGFVNNEQF
>TRBJ2-1|TRBV19|TRBD2
ASSLTSGNYNEQF
>TRBJ1-2|TRBV7-3|-
ASSLSVVDNGYT
>TRBJ1-4|TRBV5-1|TRBD1
ASSPGTGKNEKLF
>TRBJ2-1|TRBV9|-
ASSARDSRNEQF
>TRBJ1-1|TRBV19|-
ASRAGLFTEAF
>TRBJ2-7|TRBV6-1|-
ASSEWAAYEQY
>TRBJ2-3|TRBV2|-
ASRGGTVSTDTQY
>TRBJ2-5|TRBV6-6|-
ASSYSGQQTQY
>TRBJ2-1|TRBV14|TRBD2
ASSQDGKRGYNEQF
>TRBJ1-2|TRBV6-5|TRBD1
ASSPWTGVGGYT